This T cell receptor beta chain emerged from a study of radiation and T cells in renal cell carcinoma. Some clones are missing from TCRdb's copy, which holds only in-frame ones; the method was immunoSEQ multiplex PCR. Here the sample spans 130,000 to 150,000 clones, around 88% being singletons. Per germline, CDR1 SGHAT and CDR2 FQNNGV. V was trimmed by 8 bases and J by 0 bases, leaving 7 bases between them. CDR3 length: 13 amino acids. The time point is: blood 4 weeks post-SBRT, at nephrectomy. Sample treatment: 15 Gy SBRT to primary tumor, nephrectomy 4 weeks later. Serial blood draws occurred at baseline and 2 and 4 weeks post-SBRT.

This specimen was blood, taken from a patient whose treatment included radiotherapy and nephrectomy. This chain connects TRBV11-2 to TRBJ2-2; D gene uncertain. This receptor was taken from a woman between 45 and 65 years old with renal cell carcinoma. The DNA of the CDR3 is TGTGCCAGCGCGACACCGAACACCGGGGAGCTGTTTTTT. It codes for CASATPNTGELFF.